This T cell receptor (beta chain) was sequenced in a study of blood T cell repertoires in COVID-19. Study in general: Specimens from acute and convalescent COVID-19 originated in the United States, Italy and Spain.

The trim removed 2 bases at V and 4 bases at J, leaving 6 bases unmatched. Germline assignment: CDR1 GTSNPN and CDR2 SVGIG (reference sequence). The CDR3 covers 15 residues. In the authors' methods: Nucleated cell number was recorded as an estimate derived from reference gene primer amplification. Profiling relied on immunoSEQ multiplex PCR, and the TCRdb table lists in-frame clones only, not all of them. V, J and clone size derive from that table, while D and trimming were established from the DNA sequence. The repertoire holds about 220,000 clones, about 86% seen once, with 1.3% in the top ten. The study drew participants aged roughly 18 to 95 years from 24 US areas. Participant-reported clinical history was the basis for cohort assignment.

The TCR comes from a woman in her forties with acute COVID-19. The V and J genes are TRBV30 and TRBJ1-2, with TRBD1 matching over 11 bases. The sample consisted of PBMCs or T cells enriched from blood (not recorded which). In DNA form, the CDR3 reads TGTGCCTGGAGTAGGGACAGGGGGATTAGCTATGGCTACACCTTC. Amino acids: CAWSRDRGISYGYTF.